The 28 T cell receptor beta chains below were found in one sample sequenced in a study of beta chain features in type 1 diabetes. Their antigens remain unidentified. Reverse transcription of all isolated RNA meant that expressed TCRB transcripts were sequenced. Clones were sequenced by immunoSEQ multiplex PCR, and TCRdb holds only the in-frame ones, with some missing. In the table there are around 240,000 clones, 15% to 20% of which are singletons. Study-wide points: All four CD4+ subsets from Type 1 diabetes patients carried moderately but significantly shorter TCRB CDR3s.

The sequenced sample was naive CD4+ T cells from blood. Receptors were obtained from a man aged 25-45 years with type 1 diabetes.

This CDR3 reads CASSFGSEETQYF. In DNA, the CDR3 is TGTGCCAGCAGCTTTGGGTCCGAAGAGACCCAGTACTTC. The chain uses TRBV7-9 and TRBJ2-5; the D is unclear. Trimming took 3 bases from V and 3 from J, leaving 8 bases between them. Germline CDR1 SEHNR, CDR2 FQNEAQ (reference sequence). The CDR3 runs 13 residues.

With respect to this clone: This same CDR3 is encoded by further DNA sequences in the sample. The chain combines TRBV7-2 with TRBJ1-2; a possible D gene is TRBD1 (6 bases). The ends were cut back, 4 bases at V and 5 bases at J, with 11 bases in the middle. CDR3 size: 13 residues. The germline V gene has CDR1 SGHTA and CDR2 FQGNSA. CDR3: CASSSDRSYGYTF. The CDR3 DNA reads as TGTGCCAGCAGCTCGGACAGATCTTATGGCTACACCTTC.

The table lists this clone with a few counts. The chain carries TRBV14 and TRBJ2-1; 10 bases line up with TRBD2. The V segment lost 4 bases and the J segment 8 bases; nucleotides outside the gene matches: 5. The CDR3 is 14 residues long. Germline CDR1 is SGHDN and CDR2 is FVKESK. CDR3 DNA sequence: TGTGCCAGCAGCCGTAGCGGGAGGTTCTATGAGCAGTTCTTC. Translating gives CASSRSGRFYEQFF.

Remarks on this clone: The sample contains more than one DNA sequence encoding this CDR3. This chain's CDR3 is CASSSSGTSYEQYF. CDR3 nucleotide sequence: TGTGCCAGCAGCTCCAGCGGGACCTCCTACGAGCAGTACTTC. The chain is built from TRBV7-2 and TRBJ2-7, with 7 bases fitting TRBD2. J was trimmed by 0 bases and V by 4 bases; bases with no gene match: 3. This CDR3 spans 14 amino acids. Germline loops: CDR1 SGHTA, CDR2 FQGNSA.

V is TRBV30 and J is TRBJ2-3, with 8 bases identical to TRBD1. V lost 0 bases to trimming and J lost 2 bases; unmatched junction nucleotides: 10. This CDR3 region has 17 residues. Germline V gene data show CDR1 as GTSNPN and CDR2 as SVGIG (reference sequence). CDR3 nucleotides: TGTGCCTGGAGTGTACGAAGGGGACAGGTGTACACAGATACGCAGTATTTT. This sequence encodes CAWSVRRGQVYTDTQYF.

In its sample, this clone was seen a few times. The chain couples TRBV7-3 to TRBJ2-6, with D unresolved. Trimming shortened V by 2 bases and J by 16 bases, and 9 bases separated the two germline ends. The CDR3 runs 11 residues. The germline gives CDR1 SGHTA, CDR2 FQGTGA. The CDR3, as DNA: TGTGCCAGCAGCTTAGGTTCGGAGCTGACTTTC. The encoded protein is CASSLGSELTF.

This clone was recorded a few times. This chain links TRBV4-1 with TRBJ1-2; D gene ambiguous. The CDR3 totals 13 residues. The germline gives CDR1 MGHRA, CDR2 YSYEKL. V was cut by 0 bases and J by 7 bases, with 9 bases left in between. The CDR3 DNA sequence: TGCGCCAGCAGCCAAGATCCTCTTGGTGGCTACACCTTC. Protein sequence: CASSQDPLGGYTF.

This clone was seen more than once but under ten times. The genes are TRBV29-1 and TRBJ2-1; TRBD2 agrees at 15 bases. J lost 0 bases, V lost 6 bases, and 12 bases had no gene match. The CDR3 loop spans 19 amino acids. Germline lookup yields CDR1 SQVTM and CDR2 ANQGSEA. This chain's CDR3 is CSVKPGLAGGRSSYNEQFF. For the CDR3, the DNA is TGCAGCGTCAAACCGGGACTAGCGGGAGGCAGGAGCTCCTACAATGAGCAGTTCTTC.

This sequence joins TRBV7-2 and TRBJ2-3, with 7 positions matching TRBD1. The CDR3 loop spans 14 amino acids. Per the germline V gene, CDR1 is SGHTA and CDR2 is FQGNSA. V lost 6 bases, J lost 0 bases, and 3 bases stayed unmatched. In DNA form, the CDR3 reads TGTGCCAGCAGGCCGGGACAGAGCACAGATACGCAGTATTTT. Its protein product is CASRPGQSTDTQYF.

This clone appeared a few times. The rearrangement uses TRBV7-9 and TRBJ1-4, with D unclear. Trimming took off 5 bases at V and 8 bases at J, with 12 bases between the two ends. CDR1 and CDR2 from the germline V gene are SEHNR and FQNEAQ (reference sequence). This CDR3 spans 13 amino acids. CDR3 in DNA: TGTGCCAGCAGCATAAGGCCAGAGGAAAAACTGTTTTTT. Protein product: CASSIRPEEKLFF.

The chain recombines TRBV9 with TRBJ2-2; D remains unclear. Germline lookup yields CDR1 SGDLS and CDR2 YYNGEE. The ends were cut back, 0 bases at V and 4 bases at J, with 7 bases in the middle. CDR3 length equals 14 residues. CDR3 residues: CASSVAESTGELFF. The CDR3 DNA reads as TGTGCCAGCAGCGTAGCTGAGTCCACCGGGGAGCTGTTTTTT.

This clone was found once. This chain links TRBV4-1 with TRBJ1-1; perhaps TRBD1 as D (5 bases). The CDR3 is 14 amino acids. Trimming left V 7 bases short and J 6 bases short, with 18 bases between. Per germline, CDR1 MGHRA and CDR2 YSYEKL. The CDR3 is CASTDVGVRAEAFF. DNA for the CDR3: TGCGCCAGCACCGATGTAGGGGTTAGGGCTGAAGCTTTCTTT.

This clone turned up a few times. J is TRBJ1-4 and V is TRBV23-1; D not certain. TRBV23-1 is recorded as an ORF, its role being uncertain. V was pared by 3 bases and J by 5 bases, with 10 bases between. This CDR3 has 14 amino acids. CDR3 DNA sequence: TGCGCCAGCAGTCACCCGGACCGAAATGAAAAACTGTTTTTT. It encodes CASSHPDRNEKLFF.

The table lists this clone with a few counts. The chain recombines TRBV29-1 with TRBJ2-7, with D uncertain. This CDR3 contains 11 residues. Germline CDR1 and CDR2: SQVTM and ANQGSEA. V was trimmed by 5 bases and J by 3 bases, leaving 8 bases between them. In DNA form, the CDR3 reads TGCAGCGTTCGAGAATACTACGAGCAGTACTTC. Translated, it gives CSVREYYEQYF.

The chain uses TRBV7-9 and TRBJ1-2, with a weak D call TRBD1 (5 bases). Trimming removed 6 bases at V and 5 bases at J, with 19 bases between. The CDR3 is 15 amino acids. Germline loops: CDR1 SEHNR, CDR2 FQNEAQ (reference sequence). The CDR3 loop is CASSHGRGAVYGYTF. In DNA, the CDR3 is TGTGCCAGCAGTCATGGAAGAGGGGCAGTGTATGGCTACACCTTC. Combining the CDR3 with reference TRBV7-9 and TRBJ1-2 gives the whole variable domain DTGVSQNPRHKITKRGQNVTFRCDPISEHNRLYWYRQTLGQGPEFLTYFQNEAQLEKSRLLSDRFSAERPKGSFSTLEIQRTEQGDSAMYLCASSHGRGAVYGYTFGSGTRLTVV.

The chain couples TRBV28 to TRBJ2-1; D is uncertain. The CDR3 spans 12 residues. Trimming removed 1 base from V and 8 bases from J, with 6 bases in between. Per germline, CDR1 MDHEN and CDR2 SYDVKM. DNA of the CDR3: TGTGCCAGCAGTTTATTGCAGGATGAGCAGTTCTTC. It specifies CASSLLQDEQFF.

The rearrangement links TRBV6-9 to TRBJ1-1; 7 bases agree with TRBD1. This CDR3 has 14 residues. Germline-derived CDR1 and CDR2 are MNHGY and SVAAGI. J lost 8 bases, V lost 4 bases, and 10 bases had no gene match. In nucleotides, the CDR3 is TGTGCCAGCAGTTCCTGGGCCCCGACAGGGGAAGCTTTCTTT. Translation: CASSSWAPTGEAFF.

This clone was picked up a small number of times. This chain links TRBV4-1 with TRBJ2-5; 7 bases line up with TRBD2. V dropped 4 bases and J dropped 4; count of bases not matched to a gene: 6. The CDR3 length is 14 residues. Germline-derived CDR1 and CDR2 are MGHRA and YSYEKL. This CDR3 reads CASSPGGDSETQYF. For the CDR3, the DNA is TGCGCCAGCAGCCCGGGGGGAGATTCAGAGACCCAGTACTTC.

A few counts support this clone. This sequence joins TRBV29-1 and TRBJ2-1, with D tentatively TRBD1 (6 bases). Trimming took 5 bases from V and 0 from J, leaving 11 bases between them. Germline CDR1 SQVTM, CDR2 ANQGSEA. There are 14 residues in the CDR3. CDR3 DNA sequence: TGCAGCGTTAAAGGACAGTTCTCCTACAATGAGCAGTTCTTC. Its protein is CSVKGQFSYNEQFF.

The chain carries TRBV5-1 and TRBJ2-1; perhaps TRBD2 as D (5 bases). CDR3 length: 13 residues. Germline V lookup: CDR1 SGHRS, CDR2 YFSETQ. The ends were cut back, 4 bases at V and 9 bases at J, with 14 bases in the middle. CDR3 DNA: TGCGCCAGCAGCCCCCGGCAGGCGGGTGAGCAGTTCTTC. Its translation: CASSPRQAGEQFF. The full variable domain, completed using reference TRBV5-1 and TRBJ2-1, is KAGVTQTPRYLIKTRGQQVTLSCSPISGHRSVSWYQQTPGQGLQFLFEYFSETQRNKGNFPGRFSGRQFSNSRSEMNVSTLELGDSALYLCASSPRQAGEQFFGPGTRLTVL.

The chain uses TRBV4-1 and TRBJ2-1, with 12 bases that match TRBD2. The germline V gene has CDR1 MGHRA and CDR2 YSYEKL. With 4 bases clipped from V and 9 bases from J, the junction kept 10 bases outside the gene matches. The CDR3 is 16 residues long. The CDR3 nucleotides are TGCGCCAGCAGCCCCATAGGGCTAGCGGGAGGGAGTGAGCAGTTCTTC. Its translation is CASSPIGLAGGSEQFF.

This clone has only a few counts. The chain couples TRBV7-2 to TRBJ2-7; TRBD2 agrees at 12 bases. The V gene end was trimmed by 2 bases and the J gene end by 2 bases; junction bases not matched to a gene: 1. CDR1 SGHTA and CDR2 FQGNSA come from the germline V gene. The CDR3 covers 15 residues. CDR3: CASSLLAGGAYEQYF. The CDR3 DNA is TGTGCCAGCAGCTTACTAGCGGGAGGGGCCTACGAGCAGTACTTC.

The V and J genes are TRBV7-2 and TRBJ2-1; the D is unclear. Trimming took 0 bases from V and 6 from J, leaving 15 bases between them. Germline-derived CDR1 and CDR2 are SGHTA and FQGNSA. This CDR3 region has 16 residues. The CDR3 is CASSLAPGRTANEQFF. The CDR3 DNA follows: TGTGCCAGCAGCTTAGCGCCCGGAAGGACCGCCAATGAGCAGTTCTTC.

This clone was observed a handful of times. The gene calls are TRBV12-5 and TRBJ2-1, with D perhaps matching TRBD1 (5 bases). The germline CDR1 and CDR2 sequences are LGHNT and FRNRAP. With 5 bases removed from V and 8 bases from J, the gap between germline ends came to 13 bases. This CDR3 is 13 amino acids long. The CDR3 sequence is CASGGWGRDEQFF. The CDR3 bases are TGTGCTAGTGGTGGATGGGGCAGGGATGAGCAGTTCTTC.

This clone has more than one count but fewer than ten. This chain uses TRBV7-2 with TRBJ2-7; either TRBD1 or TRBD2 may supply D (5 bases each). The ends were cut back, 10 bases at V and 3 bases at J, with 22 bases in the middle. The CDR3 runs 15 residues. CDR1 and CDR2 (germline): SGHTA, FQGNSA. In nucleotides, the CDR3 is TGTGCCAATTTGTTGGGACCTTCTCTGAGCTACGAGCAGTACTTC. Translation gives CANLLGPSLSYEQYF.

The table lists this clone with a few counts. The chain has TRBV10-3 and TRBJ1-2, with D unresolved. Per the germline V gene, CDR1 is ENHRY and CDR2 is SYGVKD. Trimming left V 2 bases short and J 8 bases short, with 18 bases between. The CDR3 is 15 residues long. In DNA, the CDR3 is TGTGCCATCAGTGAGCAAGTTGGACCCAACGAAGGCTACACCTTC. Translating it yields CAISEQVGPNEGYTF.

This clone has more than one count but fewer than ten. This chain connects TRBV4-1 to TRBJ2-5, with D possibly being TRBD1 or TRBD2 (6 bases each). The germline V and J ends were trimmed by 1 base and 1 base, with 7 bases remaining between them. The CDR3 is 14 amino acids. Per the germline V gene, CDR1 is MGHRA and CDR2 is YSYEKL. Here the CDR3 DNA reads TGCGCCAGCAGCCAAGGGGGGGCCCAAGAGACCCAGTACTTC. Translating it yields CASSQGGAQETQYF.

This clone appeared a few times. The CDR3: CASSSSPGSWEEAKNIQYF. The CDR3 region has the DNA TGCGCCAGCAGCTCCTCGCCGGGGTCTTGGGAGGAGGCCAAAAACATTCAGTACTTC. This sequence joins TRBV5-1 and TRBJ2-4; D possibly corresponds to TRBD2 (6 bases). Germline V gene lookup returns CDR1 SGHRS and CDR2 YFSETQ. CDR3 length: 19 residues. V lost 3 bases to trimming and J lost 1 base, with 23 bases between them.